These 12 T cell receptor beta chains were all obtained from the same sample, sequenced in a study of Graves' ophthalmopathy and Graves' hyperthyroidism (dated by TCRdb to 2016 to 2019). The sequencer listed for this sample is Illumina HiSeq 2000. TCR beta CDR3 regions were amplified from RNA transcripts for repertoire sequencing. HTBI primers and the Qiagen OneStep RT-PCR kit were used in a first-round RT-PCR, which was followed by a second-round multiplex PCR, size selection and purification. In-frame beta chains were kept once TCRdb had trimmed the public reads at Q25 with fastp and called clones with MiXCR. Each entry merges the rows of one CDR3 protein and shows their most common DNA and genes. The sample table holds 150,000 to 200,000 distinct CDR3 sequences, of which over 35% were seen once. Around 5.8% of the sample is in the top ten clones. Material for sequencing was peripheral blood. These receptors were taken from a woman aged 40 to 55 with Graves' ophthalmopathy. Donor details come from another sample of the same person, matched by shared clones.

This clonotype was counted many times. This sequence joins TRBV27 and TRBJ1-2; possibly TRBD1 for D (6 bases). Germline V lookup: CDR1 MNHEY, CDR2 SMNVEV (reference sequence). There are 14 residues in the CDR3. The V and J ends lost 8 bases and 8 bases respectively, with 21 bases between them. CDR3 amino acids: CASGTSIPGFGYTF. DNA of the CDR3: TGTGCCAGCGGGACATCAATCCCAGGGTTCGGCTACACCTTC.

This clonotype appeared many times. V usage is TRBV7-9 and J usage is TRBJ2-7; D remains ambiguous. Germline CDR1 SEHNR, CDR2 FQNEAQ (reference sequence). V lost 4 bases and J 2 bases, leaving 6 bases between the germline ends. The CDR3 has 12 amino acids. The CDR3 sequence: CASSSRAYEQYF. The CDR3 nucleotides are TGTGCCAGCAGCTCCAGAGCCTACGAGCAGTACTTC.

This clonotype was counted many times. CDR3 DNA sequence: TGCAGTGCTAGAGATCAGGGGACATCGGGTGGTCCCCAGCATTTT. It yields the protein CSARDQGTSGGPQHF. The chain recombines TRBV20-1 with TRBJ1-5, with a weak D call TRBD1 (6 bases). The CDR3 contains 15 residues. Germline values: CDR1 DFQATT, CDR2 SNEGSKA (reference sequence). V shed 0 bases and J shed 10 bases, with 19 bases lying between them.

CDR3 nucleotide sequence: TGTGCCAGCAGTTTATCGCGTTCCTACGAGCAGTACTTC. Its protein product is CASSLSRSYEQYF. The V gene is TRBV28, the J gene TRBJ2-7, with unresolved D. Germline assignment: CDR1 MDHEN and CDR2 SYDVKM. The V gene lost 1 base and the J gene lost 1 base, with 5 bases spanning the gap. The CDR3 totals 13 residues.

The V gene is TRBV6-2 or TRBV6-3, the J gene TRBJ2-2; no firm D call. Germline CDR1 is MNHEY and CDR2 is SVGEGT. The CDR3 contains 11 residues. Trimming shortened V by 7 bases and J by 7 bases, and 7 bases separated the two germline ends. The CDR3 is CASTDVGELFF. In DNA form, the CDR3 reads TGTGCCAGCACGGATGTCGGGGAGCTGTTTTTT.

Ten or more counts support this clonotype. This sequence joins TRBV12-3 or TRBV12-4 and TRBJ1-1; D uncertain. Between the trimmed V and J ends, which lost 4 bases and 3 bases, there was a span of 9 bases. The CDR3 is 13 residues long. The CDR3 DNA reads TGTGCCAGCAGTTCTGTATGGGACACTGAAGCTTTCTTT. Its translation: CASSSVWDTEAFF.

At least ten counts were recorded for this clonotype. V usage is TRBV16 and J usage is TRBJ1-3, with TRBD1 identical over 8 bases. This CDR3 is built from 14 residues. In germline, CDR1 is KGHSY, CDR2 FQNENV. V was clipped by 7 bases and J by 4 bases; unmatched bases: 6. The chain's CDR3 is CASNKDRVGNTIYF. CDR3 nucleotide sequence: TGTGCCAGCAACAAGGACAGGGTCGGAAACACCATATATTTT.

There are many counts of this clonotype. The chain carries TRBV6-2 or TRBV6-3 and TRBJ1-5; 8 bases line up with TRBD1. The CDR3 runs to 14 residues. Per the germline V gene, CDR1 is MNHEY and CDR2 is SVGEGT. Unmatched junction bases numbered 6, after V lost 5 bases and J lost 6 bases. The CDR3: CASSRGQALQPQHF. The CDR3 DNA reads TGTGCCAGCAGTAGGGGACAGGCGCTTCAGCCCCAGCATTTT.

This clonotype was picked up a small number of times. The V call is TRBV6-1, the J call TRBJ1-1, with 8 nucleotides matching TRBD1. The junction had 8 bases not matched to a gene; V was cut back by 4 bases and J by 1 base. Germline CDR1 reads MNHNS; CDR2 reads SASEGT. The CDR3 covers 16 residues. Here the CDR3 reads CASSVTGGLWNTEAFF. DNA for the CDR3: TGTGCCAGCAGTGTCACAGGGGGACTATGGAACACTGAAGCTTTCTTT.

This clonotype was seen only a few times. The chain uses TRBV28 and TRBJ2-7, with TRBD2 matching 7 bases. Looked up from germline, CDR1 is MDHEN and CDR2 is SYDVKM. The CDR3 is made up of 18 amino acids. V gave up 4 bases and J gave up 4 bases; unmatched junction bases: 19. CDR3 in DNA: TGTGCCAGCAGTTCTCTCCACCTCCGGACTAGGTCCCTGTACGAGCAGTACTTC. Protein product: CASSSLHLRTRSLYEQYF.

The table lists this clonotype with many counts. The V gene is TRBV7-9, the J gene TRBJ1-3; no definite D call. Trimming pared 1 base from V and 4 bases from J, leaving 5 bases between. CDR1 and CDR2 (germline): SEHNR, FQNEAQ (reference sequence). This CDR3 has 13 residues. The DNA of the CDR3 is TGTGCCAGCAGCTTAGAGGCAGGAAACACCATATATTTT. Protein: CASSLEAGNTIYF.

V is TRBV27 and J is TRBJ2-2, with TRBD2 matching 13 bases. V was pared by 0 bases and J by 6 bases, with 13 bases of the junction left unmatched. The germline gives CDR1 MNHEY, CDR2 SMNVEV (reference sequence). The CDR3 consists of 20 residues. CDR3 residues: CASSLSRRRTSGRWAGELFF. As DNA, the CDR3 is TGTGCCAGCAGTTTATCGCGGCGTAGGACTAGCGGGAGATGGGCCGGGGAGCTGTTTTTT.